The 2 T cell receptor beta chains given below trace back to one sample, sequenced in a study of beta chain features in type 1 diabetes listed by TCRdb under 2018. Their antigens are not known. Paper-wide results and their limitations: A moderate but significant shortening of TCRB CDR3 length was observed in type 1 diabetes patients in all four CD4+ subsets.

The library was produced with the immunoSEQ multiplex PCR assay. The entire amount of isolated RNA was reverse transcribed using the High Capacity cDNA Reverse Transcription Kit, so the sequenced TCRB transcripts were expressed ones. TCRdb carries this immuneACCESS record with in-frame sequences only. Its versions omit some clonotypes, under half of them owing to an unresolved V gene in the studies checked, with the rest unexplained. This sample has some 160,000 clones in its table, and about 10% of those were observed once. Clones ranked in the top ten supply around 0.7% of the sample. The sequencing input was central memory CD4+ T cells from blood. The receptors come from a woman in her twenties or thirties with type 1 diabetes.

The J gene is TRBJ2-1, the V gene TRBV7-8; 13 nucleotides align to TRBD2. V was pared by 0 bases and J by 14 bases, with 7 bases of the junction left unmatched. Germline CDR1 and CDR2: SGHVS and FQNEAQ. The CDR3 totals 15 residues. CDR3: CASSLALAGGSVKFF. The DNA of the CDR3 is TGTGCCAGCAGCTTAGCACTAGCGGGAGGGTCGGTTAAGTTCTTC.

This clone was detected only a few times. J is TRBJ1-1 and V is TRBV6-1; the D is unclear. CDR1 and CDR2 (germline): MNHNS, SASEGT. The CDR3 length is 16 residues. V lost 1 base and J lost 0, with 12 bases in between. Here the CDR3 DNA reads TGTGCCAGCAGTGAAGTACAACTATACTTGAACACTGAAGCTTTCTTT. Translated: CASSEVQLYLNTEAFF.